This T cell receptor beta chain was identified during a study of blood T cells in healthy people across ages. With a J-beta primer mix and a sample-barcoded 5' primer, a second PCR ran about 7 to 11 cycles. MiXCR, applied by TCRdb to the 5' RACE reads, yields one record per CDR3 protein. Of fewer than 700,000 distinct CDR3 sequences listed, around 41% are singletons. Those donating, healthy Caucasian individuals from Russia, were aged about 6 to 95. The ends were cut back, 10 bases at V and 4 bases at J, with 10 bases in the middle. Germline-derived CDR1 and CDR2 are MDHEN and SYDVKM. The CDR3 length is 11 residues.

This sequence originates from an elderly man in good health. What was sequenced was blood. The chain combines TRBV28 with TRBJ2-5, with D hard to call. The CDR3 sequence: CAISDPETQYF. DNA for the CDR3: TGTGCCATCAGCGACCCAGAGACCCAGTACTTC.